This T cell receptor beta chain was recorded in a study of tumor and adjacent non-tumor tissue in lung cancer. This CDR3 has 15 residues. The V end was cut by 2 bases, the J end by 6 bases, with 16 bases between. Germline V gives CDR1 MNHNS, CDR2 SASEGT. TCRbeta libraries were built with three rounds of nested PCR, modified from ARM-PCR. TCRdb processed the multiplex PCR reads anew with MiXCR; each CDR3 protein has one entry. The sample lists roughly 93,000 distinct CDR3 sequences; approximately 70% were seen once. No cell sorting was done before RNA was extracted from the tissue. Newly diagnosed lung cancer patients had thoracic surgery in China, August–November 2014, without prior chemotherapy. In this sample, this clonotype turned up many times.

V and J are TRBV6-1 and TRBJ1-1; tentatively, D is TRBD1 (5 bases). This clonotype was sampled from a man aged 55 to 70 with non-small cell lung cancer. Sequenced: lung tumor tissue. The CDR3 spells CASSEIEGSFAEAFF. In nucleotides, the CDR3 is TGTGCCAGCAGTGAAATTGAGGGGAGTTTCGCTGAAGCTTTCTTT.